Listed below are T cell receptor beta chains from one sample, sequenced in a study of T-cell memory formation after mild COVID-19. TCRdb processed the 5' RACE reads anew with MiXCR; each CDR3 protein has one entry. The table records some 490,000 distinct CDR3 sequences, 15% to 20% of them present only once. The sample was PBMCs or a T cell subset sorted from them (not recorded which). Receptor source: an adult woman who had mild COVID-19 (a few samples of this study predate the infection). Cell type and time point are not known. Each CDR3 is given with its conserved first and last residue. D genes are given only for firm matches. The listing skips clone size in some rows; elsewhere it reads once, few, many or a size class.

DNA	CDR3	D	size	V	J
TGTGCCAGCAGCTTAGAGGTGGGGCGGAAGAACACTGAAGCTTTCTTT	CASSLEVGRKNTEAFF	.	few	TRBV7-2	TRBJ1-1
TGTGCCAGCAGGCAGACTAGCGGGAGCACCTACAATGAGCAGTTCTTC	CASRQTSGSTYNEQFF	TRBD2	.	TRBV25-1	TRBJ2-1
TGTGCCAGCAGCTTCCGGACAGGGTCAGGGCCTAGCTCCTATAATTCACCCCTCCACTTT	CASSFRTGSGPSSYNSPLHF	TRBD1	few	TRBV7-9	TRBJ1-6
TGTGCCAGCAGCCCAGTGATAGGGCTGAACACTGAAGCTTTCTTT	CASSPVIGLNTEAFF	.	few	TRBV3-1	TRBJ1-1
TGCGCCAGCAGCTTTTCAACTACACCGAACACTGAAGCTTTCTTT	CASSFSTTPNTEAFF	.	.	TRBV5-1	TRBJ1-1
TGTGCCAGCAGTATCATTCTCTCCTACGAGCAGTACTTC	CASSIILSYEQYF	.	few	TRBV2	TRBJ2-7
TGTGCCAGCTCCGGAGGGGGGGATACGCAGTATTTT	CASSGGGDTQYF	.	few	TRBV7-6	TRBJ2-3
TGTGCCAGCAGCGTTGGAACTATAAATCGGGAGACCCAGTACTTC	CASSVGTINRETQYF	.	.	TRBV9	TRBJ2-5
TGTGCCAGTTCGGCAGGGGTTCCTACAGATACGCAGTATTTT	CASSAGVPTDTQYF	.	.	TRBV12-3/TRBV12-4	TRBJ2-3
TGTGCCAGCAGTTACACAGGACTAGCTCACAATGAGCAGTTCTTC	CASSYTGLAHNEQFF	TRBD2	.	TRBV6-5	TRBJ2-1
TGCAGTGCTAGAGATCTAGCGAACACTGAAGCTTTCTTT	CSARDLANTEAFF	.	.	TRBV20-1	TRBJ1-1
TGCAGTGCTAGTCCGGGACAGGGGATAACCTGGAGCAATCAGCCCCAGCATTTT	CSASPGQGITWSNQPQHF	TRBD1	.	TRBV20-1	TRBJ1-5
TGTGCCAGCAGCTTACTCGCAGGGAGCACCGGTACGCAGTATTTT	CASSLLAGSTGTQYF	.	.	TRBV7-2	TRBJ2-3
TGTGCCAGCAGACGTACAGCTCTCGGCAAAAGGGGGAATTCACCCCTCCACTTT	CASRRTALGKRGNSPLHF	.	.	TRBV6-5	TRBJ1-6
TGTGCCAGCAGCTTAGGAGGACACCTGAACACCGGGGAGCTGTTTTTT	CASSLGGHLNTGELFF	.	.	TRBV5-5	TRBJ2-2
TGTGCCAGCAGCTTCGGACCCGACTCAACCTACGAGCAGTACTTC	CASSFGPDSTYEQYF	.	.	TRBV12-3/TRBV12-4	TRBJ2-7
TGTGCCAGCAGCTACAGTGTTACCGGGGAGCTGTTTTTT	CASSYSVTGELFF	.	.	TRBV7-2	TRBJ2-2
TGTGCCAGCAGTTGGGACAGGCGGAACACCATATATTTT	CASSWDRRNTIYF	TRBD1	few	TRBV12-3/TRBV12-4	TRBJ1-3
TGTGCCAGCAGAAGGGGACAGACTCCTGAAGCTTTCTTT	CASRRGQTPEAFF	TRBD1	.	TRBV6-2/TRBV6-3	TRBJ1-1
TGTGCCAGCAGCCAGCTCTCGGACAGGGTTGACGAGCAGTACTTC	CASSQLSDRVDEQYF	TRBD1	.	TRBV7-6	TRBJ2-7
TGTGCCAGCTCAGGGTCCGGAATAGAGACCCAGTACTTC	CASSGSGIETQYF	.	few	TRBV18	TRBJ2-5
TGCGCCAGCAGCCAAGAGACAGGGCGGACTAGCTTCCCCGGGGAGCTGTTTTTT	CASSQETGRTSFPGELFF	.	few	TRBV4-3	TRBJ2-2
TGTGCCAGCAGTCCAGGACAAAGCCAAGAGACCCAGTACTTC	CASSPGQSQETQYF	.	few	TRBV12-3/TRBV12-4	TRBJ2-5
TGCAGTGCTAGGATACCGGGACAGGAATCCACCGGGGAGCTGTTTTTT	CSARIPGQESTGELFF	TRBD1	.	TRBV20-1	TRBJ2-2
TGTGCTAGTGGCTTGACAGGGGGTAGCAATCAGCCCCAGCATTTT	CASGLTGGSNQPQHF	TRBD1	.	TRBV12-5	TRBJ1-5
TGCGCCAGCAGCCACCCCGGGGGAGGGAAGACTGAAGCTTTCTTT	CASSHPGGGKTEAFF	.	.	TRBV4-1	TRBJ1-1
TGTGCCAGCTCACCTCGGGAGACCGCGGAGCAGTACTTC	CASSPRETAEQYF	.	.	TRBV18	TRBJ2-7
TGTGCCAGCAGTCCCCTGACAGGTAGCTCCTACGAGCAGTACTTC	CASSPLTGSSYEQYF	.	.	TRBV6-1	TRBJ2-7
TGTGCCAGCAGCTCCTACAAGAACACTGAAGCTTTCTTT	CASSSYKNTEAFF	.	few	TRBV6-5	TRBJ1-1
TGTGCCAGCAGCGACCGGACAGCTGTTGTCAATGAGCAGTTCTTC	CASSDRTAVVNEQFF	.	.	TRBV9	TRBJ2-1
TGTGCCAGCAGATCCCCCGGGACAGGGGAAAACATTCAGTACTTC	CASRSPGTGENIQYF	TRBD1	once	TRBV7-2	TRBJ2-4
TGTGCCAGCAGCCGGGGACTAGCGGCAGATACGCAGTATTTT	CASSRGLAADTQYF	TRBD2	few	TRBV3-1	TRBJ2-3
TGTGCCAGCAGCCGGTCCGGGAGGAACTACAATGAGCAGTTCTTC	CASSRSGRNYNEQFF	TRBD2	.	TRBV7-9	TRBJ2-1
TGTGCCAGCAGCCCGACACGACTGAACACTGAAGCTTTCTTT	CASSPTRLNTEAFF	.	many	TRBV27	TRBJ1-1
TGTGCCAGCTCACCACGAAGTGGGGTCTACAATGAGCAGTTCTTC	CASSPRSGVYNEQFF	.	.	TRBV18	TRBJ2-1
TGTGCCAGCAGTTACTCCCTGCGGGGGGCGGGAACTGAAGCTTTCTTT	CASSYSLRGAGTEAFF	.	few	TRBV6-5	TRBJ1-1
TGTGCCAGCAGTTTTCAGTATAGCAATCAGCCCCAGCATTTT	CASSFQYSNQPQHF	.	.	TRBV12-3/TRBV12-4	TRBJ1-5
TGTGCCAGCAGCCCCCAGGTGAGGAATGAGCAGTTCTTC	CASSPQVRNEQFF	.	.	TRBV7-3	TRBJ2-1
TGCGCCAGCAGCGGAGGACAGGGGAACACCGGGGAGCTGTTTTTT	CASSGGQGNTGELFF	TRBD1	few	TRBV5-1	TRBJ2-2
TGTGCCAGCAGCTTAGGACAGCAGAATTCACCCCTCCACTTT	CASSLGQQNSPLHF	.	.	TRBV7-9	TRBJ1-6
TGCAGCGTTGGGGGACTAGCGGCCTACGAGCAGTACTTC	CSVGGLAAYEQYF	TRBD2	.	TRBV29-1	TRBJ2-7
TGCAGTGCTAGAGCCCGACTAGCGTTTTTAGTCCATGAGCAGTTCTTC	CSARARLAFLVHEQFF	TRBD2	many	TRBV20-1	TRBJ2-1
TGTGCCAGCAGCAAAGGTGGGGGGGCAGCTTTCTTT	CASSKGGGAAFF	.	.	TRBV6-5	TRBJ1-1
TGTGCCAGCAGCTTACGCCCAGGGGCGATAGCGGGACTTGGGAATGAGCAGTTCTTC	CASSLRPGAIAGLGNEQFF	TRBD2	few	TRBV7-8	TRBJ2-1
TGTGCCAGCAGTTACAGGGTGTTAGAAGGCACTGAAGCTTTCTTT	CASSYRVLEGTEAFF	.	few	TRBV6-5	TRBJ1-1
TGCGCCAGCAGCCAACGGACAGACCTTGAAGCTTTCTTT	CASSQRTDLEAFF	.	few	TRBV4-3	TRBJ1-1